Below, 15 T cell receptor beta chains from the same sample are listed, as sequenced in a study of identical twins. TCRdb recomputed calls from the 5' RACE reads with MiXCR, one row per CDR3 protein. This sample has hundreds of thousands of distinct CDR3 sequences, with around an eighth found just once. These data were likewise used in another study, on yellow fever vaccine responses in identical twins.

Sequencing was done on a sample of PBMCs. These receptors all stem from a woman younger than 35 in good health.

The chain combines TRBV28 with TRBJ1-4; 9 bases fit TRBD1. The CDR3 runs 18 residues. V shed 3 bases and J 1 base; nucleotides not matched to a gene: 9. Per germline, CDR1 MDHEN and CDR2 SYDVKM. The CDR3 bases are TGTGCCAGCAGTTTTGAACAGGGGGCGAGGGGAACTAATGAAAAACTGTTTTTT. Encoded protein: CASSFEQGARGTNEKLFF. Complete variable domain (other parts from reference TRBV28 and TRBJ1-4): DVKVTQSSRYLVKRTGEKVFLECVQDMDHENMFWYRQDPGLGLRLIYFSYDVKMKEKGDIPEGYSVSREKKERFSLILESASTNQTSMYLCASSFEQGARGTNEKLFFGSGTQLSVL.

V is TRBV6-1 and J is TRBJ2-1; 14 nucleotides agree with TRBD2. After removal of 7 bases from V and 3 bases from J, the junction contained 11 bases not matched to a gene. The CDR3 runs 18 residues. The germline CDR1 and CDR2 sequences are MNHNS and SASEGT. CDR3 coding DNA: TGTGCCAGCACCTGGACTAGCGGGGGGCCTCTTCTCTACAATGAGCAGTTCTTC. It encodes CASTWTSGGPLLYNEQFF.

This sequence joins TRBV6-2 or TRBV6-3 and TRBJ2-7; D remains unclear. The CDR3 sequence is 12 residues long. Looked up from germline, CDR1 is MNHEY and CDR2 is SVGEGT. With 6 bases removed from V and 5 bases from J, the gap between germline ends came to 11 bases. The CDR3 spells CASSHGRDEQYV. The CDR3 DNA reads TGTGCCAGCAGCCATGGACGCGACGAGCAGTACGTC.

This clonotype was seen a handful of times. The chain uses TRBV12-3 or TRBV12-4 and TRBJ1-6; 7 nucleotides line up with TRBD1. The V segment lost 7 bases and the J segment 0 bases; nucleotides outside the gene matches: 6. CDR3 length: 16 residues. CDR3 DNA sequence: TGTGCCAGCAAACGAGGGGGCCCCTCCTATAATTCACCCCTCCACTTT. This translates into CASKRGGPSYNSPLHF.

The V gene is TRBV3-1, the J gene TRBJ1-3; TRBD1 matches 8 bases. CDR3 length: 14 residues. V was clipped by 4 bases and J by 2 bases; unmatched bases: 1. Germline V gives CDR1 LGHDT, CDR2 YNNKEL (reference sequence). The CDR3 reads CASSRTGTGNTIYF. CDR3 DNA: TGTGCCAGCAGCCGGACAGGGACTGGAAACACCATATATTTT.

This clonotype occurred a few times. This chain links TRBV5-1 with TRBJ1-1; tentative D call: TRBD1 (6 bases). The ends were cut back, 3 bases at V and 2 bases at J, with 17 bases in the middle. Germline CDR1 SGHRS, CDR2 YFSETQ. CDR3 length: 16 residues. CDR3 DNA: TGCGCCAGCAGCTATTGGGGGGCCGCTACTAACACTGAAGCTTTCTTT. Its translation: CASSYWGAATNTEAFF.

Only a few counts were recorded for this clonotype. This chain joins TRBV28 and TRBJ2-7; 10 nucleotides line up with TRBD2. Per germline, CDR1 MDHEN and CDR2 SYDVKM. The CDR3 has 13 amino acids. Trimming cost V 3 bases and J 7 bases; bases outside gene matches: 3. In DNA, the CDR3 is TGTGCCAGCAGTTTGTCGGGACTAGCGGAGCAGTACGTC. Translating it yields CASSLSGLAEQYV.

This clonotype turned up a few times. This chain uses TRBV12-3 or TRBV12-4 with TRBJ2-7; the D is unclear. CDR3 length equals 15 residues. V gave up 2 bases and J gave up 0 bases, with 11 bases separating them. The CDR3 spells CASSLSLWGSYEQYF. As DNA, the CDR3 is TGTGCCAGCAGTTTATCCCTCTGGGGCTCCTACGAGCAGTACTTC.

The gene calls are TRBV9 and TRBJ2-1; 9 bases fit TRBD2. Germline CDR1 and CDR2: SGDLS and YYNGEE. V gave up 2 bases and J gave up 5 bases; unmatched junction bases: 17. CDR3 length: 19 residues. CDR3 DNA: TGTGCCAGCAGCGTCAAGGGGTCGAGCGGGAGGCGATTTGACAATGAGCAGTTCTTC. Translated, it gives CASSVKGSSGRRFDNEQFF.

The rearrangement uses TRBV20-1 and TRBJ1-1; D remains ambiguous. Germline V gene data show CDR1 as DFQATT and CDR2 as SNEGSKA (reference sequence). The ends were cut back, 1 base at V and 0 bases at J, with 9 bases in the middle. The length of the CDR3 is 14 residues. The CDR3: CSARGTRMNTEAFF. In DNA, the CDR3 is TGCAGTGCTAGAGGAACACGAATGAACACTGAAGCTTTCTTT.

The CDR3 DNA reads TGCGCCAGCAGCTGGGTAGGCGGGACAGGGGGAAAGAACACTGAAGCTTTCTTT. It yields the protein CASSWVGGTGGKNTEAFF. The chain employs TRBV5-1 and TRBJ1-1; 11 bases fit TRBD1. Germline V gene data show CDR1 as SGHRS and CDR2 as YFSETQ. CDR3 size: 18 residues. Losses at the gene ends were 3 bases for V and 1 base for J; bases not matched to a gene: 11.

In its sample, this clonotype was seen many times. The chain links TRBV7-9 to TRBJ1-4, with D unresolved. In germline, CDR1 is SEHNR, CDR2 FQNEAQ (reference sequence). V was pared by 5 bases and J by 6 bases, with 19 bases between. This CDR3 contains 16 residues. This chain's CDR3 is CASSPTGSSGHEKLFF. Written as DNA, the CDR3 is TGTGCCAGCAGCCCTACCGGGTCCTCGGGCCATGAAAAACTGTTTTTT.

This sequence joins TRBV29-1 and TRBJ2-1; 11 nucleotides line up with TRBD1. Trimming removed 6 bases from V and 8 bases from J; junction bases left unmatched: 3. This CDR3 is 12 amino acids long. Germline V gene lookup returns CDR1 SQVTM and CDR2 ANQGSEA. CDR3 region: CSVGQGDDEQFF. The CDR3 region has the DNA TGCAGCGTGGGACAGGGGGACGATGAGCAGTTCTTC.

This clonotype showed up just a few times. The chain joins TRBV12-3 or TRBV12-4 to TRBJ1-5; TRBD1 aligns across 9 bases. J lost 7 bases, V lost 6 bases, and 13 bases had no gene match. The CDR3 consists of 16 residues. The CDR3 sequence: CASRIETGGAGQPQHF. The DNA for the CDR3 is TGTGCCAGCAGGATCGAAACAGGGGGCGCGGGACAGCCCCAGCATTTT.

There are many counts of this clonotype. This chain links TRBV9 with TRBJ2-7, with D unclear. CDR1 and CDR2 (germline): SGDLS, YYNGEE. There are 14 residues in the CDR3. Trimming took off 0 bases at V and 3 bases at J, with 10 bases between the two ends. The CDR3 DNA follows: TGTGCCAGCAGCGTAGGGTCAGACCGCTACGAGCAGTACTTC. Protein sequence: CASSVGSDRYEQYF.